The 23 T cell receptor beta chains reported below all come from one sample, sequenced in a study of naive and memory T cell subsets. Treatment specified: skin biopsy from saline-injected control site (resident skin T cells). Reverse transcription used DNase-treated unsorted total RNA, aiming for roughly 1 to 1000 ng. The SP2 primer and nested alpha and beta constant region primers amplified ligated cDNA in four rounds. TCRdb ran MiXCR on the UMI-ligation and nested PCR reads and lists one entry per CDR3 protein. This table has over 2,000 distinct CDR3 sequences, about 4% appearing once. The sample here was skin, taken from a saline injection site in the skin. Receptor source: an adult in good health.

This chain joins TRBV20-1 and TRBJ1-1; no reliable D call. CDR1 is DFQATT, CDR2 SNEGSKA, per germline (reference sequence). The ends were cut back, 3 bases at V and 8 bases at J, with 10 bases in the middle. The length of the CDR3 is 11 residues. In DNA, the CDR3 is TGCAGTGCTAGCCGTGGAGAGGAAGCTTTCTTT. Protein product: CSASRGEEAFF.

This clonotype was seen a handful of times. This chain links TRBV7-9 with TRBJ2-7; TRBD1 matches 8 bases. This CDR3 has 18 residues. The V segment lost 4 bases and the J segment 3 bases; nucleotides outside the gene matches: 17. Germline-derived CDR1 and CDR2 are SEHNR and FQNEAQ (reference sequence). The CDR3 sequence is CASSSASLRTGNNYEQYF. CDR3 sequence (DNA): TGTGCCAGCAGCTCCGCAAGCCTCCGGACAGGGAATAACTACGAGCAGTACTTC.

Relative to its sample, this clonotype is large (0.1 to 1%). The rearrangement uses TRBV9 and TRBJ2-3; 10 nucleotides match TRBD2. Germline V gene sequence: CDR1 SGDLS, CDR2 YYNGEE. V shed 4 bases and J 3 bases; nucleotides not matched to a gene: 8. CDR3 size: 16 residues. The chain's CDR3 is CASSKASGRSTDTQYF. Written as DNA, the CDR3 is TGTGCCAGCAGCAAAGCTAGCGGGAGAAGTACAGATACGCAGTATTTT.

By frequency in the sample, this clonotype is medium-sized. The chain has TRBV10-3 and TRBJ2-3, with TRBD2 as a possible D gene (5 bases). V lost 0 bases to trimming and J lost 2 bases, with 12 bases between them. Germline values: CDR1 ENHRY, CDR2 SYGVKD. This CDR3 contains 16 residues. CDR3 nucleotides: TGTGCCATCAGTGAGTCATTCGGGATGAACACAGATACGCAGTATTTT. It encodes CAISESFGMNTDTQYF.

By sample share, this clonotype is medium-sized. V usage is TRBV11-2 and J usage is TRBJ2-5; D gene unclear. CDR3 length: 12 residues. Germline values: CDR1 SGHAT, CDR2 FQNNGV. V was clipped by 2 bases and J by 5 bases, with 6 bases between them. The CDR3 DNA sequence: TGTGCCAGCAGCTTATTTAGGGAGACCCAGTACTTC. Translation: CASSLFRETQYF. The whole variable domain, remainder taken from reference TRBV11-2 and TRBJ2-5, is EAGVAQSPRYKIIEKRQSVAFWCNPISGHATLYWYQQILGQGPKLLIQFQNNGVVDDSQLPKDRFSAERLKGVDSTLKIQPAKLEDSAVYLCASSLFRETQYFGPGTRLLVL.

By share, this clonotype ranks as medium-sized. The chain is built from TRBV7-9 and TRBJ2-3, with 7 bases fitting TRBD1. Trimming at V came to 4 bases and at J to 3 bases, leaving 7 bases not matched to a gene. This CDR3 comprises 15 residues. CDR1 is SEHNR, CDR2 FQNEAQ, per germline (reference sequence). DNA for the CDR3: TGTGCCAGCAGCTCAGGACAGGAGTTGACAGATACGCAGTATTTT. Amino acids: CASSSGQELTDTQYF.

This clonotype has a count of ten or more. CDR3 in DNA: TGTGCCAGCTCACCGGGACTAGCAGACGAGCAGTACTTC. This gives the protein CASSPGLADEQYF. The chain carries TRBV18 and TRBJ2-7, with 9 nucleotides matching TRBD2. This CDR3 spans 13 amino acids. The germline V gene encodes CDR1 KGHSH and CDR2 LQKENI. After removal of 3 bases from V and 5 bases from J, the junction contained 2 bases not matched to a gene. Full variable domain (rest looked up from reference TRBV18 and TRBJ2-7): NAGVMQNPRHLVRRRGQEARLRCSPMKGHSHVYWYRQLPEEGLKFMVYLQKENIIDESGMPKERFSAEFPKEGPSILRIQQVVRGDSAAYFCASSPGLADEQYFGPGTRLTVT.

Judged by abundance, this clonotype is medium-sized (0.01 to 0.1%). The gene calls are TRBV5-6 and TRBJ2-5, with a weak D call TRBD2 (6 bases). V lost 2 bases, J lost 4 bases, and 15 bases lay in between. This CDR3 has 15 residues. Germline-derived CDR1 and CDR2 are SGHDT and YYEEEE. The CDR3 protein is CASSFRGAGGETQYF. The DNA for the CDR3 is TGTGCCAGCAGCTTTCGCGGGGCCGGGGGAGAGACCCAGTACTTC.

In its sample, this clonotype is medium-sized. The chain employs TRBV12-3 or TRBV12-4 and TRBJ2-7; a weak D match, TRBD1 (7 bases). The CDR3 has 15 amino acids. Trimming shortened V by 6 bases and J by 1 base, and 16 bases separated the two germline ends. CDR3 region: CASSGSAGQSYEQYF. The CDR3, as DNA: TGTGCCAGCAGCGGTTCCGCGGGACAGTCCTACGAGCAGTACTTC.

The V call is TRBV7-2, the J call TRBJ2-2; D unresolved. This CDR3 is 14 amino acids long. CDR1 and CDR2 from the germline V gene are SGHTA and FQGNSA. V was pared by 5 bases and J by 0 bases, with 7 bases between. CDR3 in DNA: TGTGCCAGCAGCCTCGACGCGAACACCGGGGAGCTGTTTTTT. Encoded protein: CASSLDANTGELFF.

In this sample, this clonotype turned up a few times. The chain is built from TRBV6-6 and TRBJ1-1; 9 bases align to TRBD1. The CDR3 loop spans 14 amino acids. The V gene end was trimmed by 6 bases and the J gene end by 4 bases; junction bases not matched to a gene: 6. CDR1 MNHNY and CDR2 SVGAGI come from the germline V gene (reference sequence). The CDR3 sequence is CASRPTGGFTEAFF. CDR3 coding DNA: TGTGCCAGCAGGCCTACAGGGGGCTTCACTGAAGCTTTCTTT.

By sample share, this clonotype is medium-sized. J is TRBJ1-1 and V is TRBV12-3 or TRBV12-4; 9 positions agree with TRBD1. Trimming cost V 6 bases and J 5 bases; bases outside gene matches: 22. The CDR3 runs 19 residues. For the CDR3, the DNA is TGTGCCAGCAGACTCTATTCAATCCGGGACAGGGCCGGAATTACTGAAGCTTTCTTT. Translation: CASRLYSIRDRAGITEAFF.

The chain's CDR3 is CASSPRTQANYGYTF. As DNA, the CDR3 is TGCGCCAGCAGTCCTCGGACACAAGCTAACTATGGCTACACCTTC. The chain is built from TRBV5-1 and TRBJ1-2, with D possibly TRBD1 on 5 matching bases. Per germline, CDR1 SGHRS and CDR2 YFSETQ. V gave up 5 bases and J gave up 0 bases, with 14 bases separating them. The CDR3 is 15 amino acids.

This clonotype is classed as large (0.1 to 1%). The rearrangement links TRBV6-2 or TRBV6-3 to TRBJ1-1; D is unclear. Trimming left V 7 bases short and J 5 bases short, with 17 bases between. The germline CDR1 and CDR2 sequences are MNHEY and SVGEGT. The CDR3 extends over 14 amino acids. The CDR3 coding sequence is TGTGCCAGCATGCCGCTTATGGGCTTAACTGAAGCTTTCTTT. Its translation is CASMPLMGLTEAFF.

This clonotype qualifies as medium-sized. As DNA, the CDR3 is TGTGCCAGTAGTCCGCAATTTCTTGGGAACACTGAAGCTTTCTTT. Translating it yields CASSPQFLGNTEAFF. V gene TRBV19 combines with J gene TRBJ1-1, with unresolved D. The germline V and J ends were trimmed by 5 bases and 1 base, with 14 bases remaining between them. The CDR3 covers 15 residues. The germline gives CDR1 LNHDA, CDR2 SQIVND (reference sequence).

The J gene is TRBJ2-4, the V gene TRBV3-1; 10 bases are a match to TRBD1. There are 14 residues in the CDR3. CDR1 is LGHDT, CDR2 YNNKEL, per germline (reference sequence). V trimming: 2 bases; J trimming: 9 bases; junction bases outside the gene matches: 4. The CDR3 region has the DNA TGTGCCAGCAGCCAAAGGGACAGGGGAGGCATTCAGTACTTC. Translated, it gives CASSQRDRGGIQYF.

By sample share, this clonotype is medium-sized (0.01 to 0.1%). The chain joins TRBV6-6 to TRBJ2-7; tentative D call: TRBD1 (6 bases). This CDR3 is built from 12 residues. V lost 5 bases, J lost 2 bases, and 7 bases lay in between. Germline CDR1 is MNHNY and CDR2 is SVGAGI (reference sequence). The CDR3 here is CASSGTPYEQYF. In nucleotides, the CDR3 is TGTGCCAGCAGTGGGACACCCTACGAGCAGTACTTC.

This clonotype is labeled as medium-sized. The chain joins TRBV5-1 to TRBJ2-7; 8 bases fit TRBD1. Germline V gene lookup returns CDR1 SGHRS and CDR2 YFSETQ. This CDR3 contains 14 residues. V shed 5 bases, J shed 3 bases, and the junction held 7 bases outside the gene matches. CDR3 in amino acids: CASRERTGYYEQYF. The CDR3 nucleotides are TGCGCCAGCAGAGAAAGGACAGGGTACTACGAGCAGTACTTC.

This clonotype is medium-sized within its sample. The chain is built from TRBV11-1 and TRBJ1-1; D is possibly TRBD1 (6 bases). The CDR3 consists of 16 residues. CDR1 SGHAT and CDR2 FQDESV come from the germline V gene (reference sequence). Trimming removed 1 base from V and 1 base from J, with 13 bases in between. The CDR3 DNA sequence: TGTGCCAGCAGCTTAGGTTTATGGACAGCGAACACTGAAGCTTTCTTT. Translated: CASSLGLWTANTEAFF. Full variable domain (rest looked up from reference TRBV11-1 and TRBJ1-1): EAEVAQSPRYKITEKSQAVAFWCDPISGHATLYWYRQILGQGPELLVQFQDESVVDDSQLPKDRFSAERLKGVDSTLKIQPAELGDSAMYLCASSLGLWTANTEAFFGQGTRLTVV.

This clonotype is medium-sized by share. This CDR3 reads CASSVGWSTGELFF. The CDR3 DNA reads as TGTGCCAGCAGCGTAGGATGGAGCACCGGGGAGCTGTTTTTT. V gene TRBV9 combines with J gene TRBJ2-2; D ambiguous. This CDR3 has 14 residues. Per the germline V gene, CDR1 is SGDLS and CDR2 is YYNGEE. The V and J ends lost 0 bases and 4 bases respectively, with 7 bases between them.

By sample fraction, this clonotype is medium-sized. The rearrangement links TRBV18 to TRBJ1-5, with D possibly TRBD1 on 5 matching bases. CDR1 and CDR2 from the germline V gene are KGHSH and LQKENI. The CDR3 spans 13 residues. Trimming pared 3 bases from V and 4 bases from J, leaving 7 bases between. CDR3 sequence (DNA): TGTGCCAGCTCACCCCGGGGGAATCAGCCCCAGCATTTT. Its translation: CASSPRGNQPQHF.

The V call is TRBV5-4, the J call TRBJ1-1; TRBD1 aligns across 11 bases. The ends lost 5 bases at V and 3 bases at J; junction bases unmatched: 3. The CDR3 contains 14 residues. Germline V gene lookup returns CDR1 SGHNT and CDR2 YYREEE (reference sequence). The CDR3 reads CASSRGQGDTEAFF. CDR3 bases: TGTGCCAGCAGTCGGGGACAGGGGGACACTGAAGCTTTCTTT.

By share, this clonotype ranks as medium-sized (0.01 to 0.1%). This chain uses TRBV2 with TRBJ1-2, with D possibly TRBD1 on 6 matching bases. V lost 4 bases and J lost 8, with 11 bases in between. CDR1 SNHLY and CDR2 FYNNEI come from the germline V gene. This CDR3 contains 12 residues. The CDR3 protein is CASSGGGLGYTF. CDR3 nucleotide sequence: TGTGCCAGCAGTGGGGGGGGCCTCGGCTACACCTTC.